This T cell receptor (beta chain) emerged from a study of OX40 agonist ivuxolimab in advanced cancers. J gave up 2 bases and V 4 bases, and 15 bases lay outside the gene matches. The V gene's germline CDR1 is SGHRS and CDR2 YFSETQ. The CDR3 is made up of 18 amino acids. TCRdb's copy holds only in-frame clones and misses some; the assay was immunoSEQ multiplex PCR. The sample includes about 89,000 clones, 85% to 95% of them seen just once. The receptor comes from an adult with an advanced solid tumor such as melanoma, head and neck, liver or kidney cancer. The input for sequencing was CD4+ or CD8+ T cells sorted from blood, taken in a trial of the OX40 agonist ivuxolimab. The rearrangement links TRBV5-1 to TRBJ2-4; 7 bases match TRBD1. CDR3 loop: CASSTIGQVGSPKNIQYF. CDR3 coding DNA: TGCGCCAGCAGCACAATCGGACAGGTGGGCTCACCCAAAAACATTCAGTACTTC.